Following are 18 T cell receptor beta chains from one sample sequenced in a study of shared clonotypes between healthy human individuals. Only in-frame clones appear in the TCRdb table, and some are missing; sequencing was by immunoSEQ multiplex PCR. The repertoire holds 450,000 to 600,000 clones, with 70% to 80% as singletons. Sequences were obtained from PBMCs. The receptors originated from a woman between 35 and 50 years old in good health. Some clones in this sample may be carry-over from other donors' samples.

This clone appeared once. Its ends do not fully match the called genes, so a read error is possible. V gene TRBV29-1 combines with J gene TRBJ2-7; no definite D call. Germline assignment: CDR1 SQVTM and CDR2 ANQGSEA. The CDR3 extends over 9 amino acids. The CDR3 here is CSPSHEQYF. In nucleotides, the CDR3 is TGCAGCCCCTCCCACGAGCAGTACTTC.

This chain joins TRBV28 and TRBJ2-1, with unresolved D. Trimming shortened V by 6 bases and J by 8 bases, and 14 bases separated the two germline ends. The CDR3 has 13 residues. Germline V CDR1 and CDR2: MDHEN, SYDVKM. Written as DNA, the CDR3 is TGTGCCAGCAGCCCCGTTTTCCGATATGAGCAGTTCTTC. Amino acids: CASSPVFRYEQFF. Full variable domain (remainder filled in from reference TRBV28 and TRBJ2-1): DVKVTQSSRYLVKRTGEKVFLECVQDMDHENMFWYRQDPGLGLRLIYFSYDVKMKEKGDIPEGYSVSREKKERFSLILESASTNQTSMYLCASSPVFRYEQFFGPGTRLTVL.

CDR3 sequence (DNA): TGTGCCAGCAGTGAATCACCCACTAGTGGCCCAGATACGCAGTATTTT. This gives the protein CASSESPTSGPDTQYF. This sequence joins TRBV6-4 and TRBJ2-3, with D perhaps TRBD2 (5 bases). Per germline, CDR1 MRHNA and CDR2 SNTAGT. The CDR3 covers 16 residues. V was cut by 3 bases and J by 4 bases, with 17 bases left in between.

The rearrangement joins TRBV5-5 to TRBJ2-7; a possible D gene is TRBD1 (5 bases). V was shortened by 5 bases and J by 3 bases, with 6 bases between the two germline ends. Germline loops: CDR1 SGHKS, CDR2 YYEKEE (reference sequence). The CDR3 extends over 11 amino acids. CDR3 region: CASRGHYEQYF. CDR3 coding DNA: TGTGCCAGCAGGGGGCACTACGAGCAGTACTTC. Together with reference TRBV5-5 and TRBJ2-7, the CDR3 gives the full variable domain: DAGVTQSPTHLIKTRGQQVTLRCSPISGHKSVSWYQQVLGQGPQFIFQYYEKEERGRGNFPDRFSARQFPNYSSELNVNALLLGDSALYLCASRGHYEQYFGPGTRLTVT.

This clone showed up just a few times. The chain recombines TRBV27 with TRBJ1-2, with D perhaps matching TRBD1 (6 bases). Looked up from germline, CDR1 is MNHEY and CDR2 is SMNVEV (reference sequence). This CDR3 is 15 amino acids long. V was cut by 8 bases and J by 8 bases, with 24 bases left in between. The CDR3 loop is CASSRRETGGGGYTF. CDR3 bases: TGTGCCAGCTCTCGCCGAGAGACAGGAGGTGGCGGCTACACCTTC.

This chain joins TRBV19 and TRBJ2-7, with 9 bases matching TRBD1. CDR3 length equals 13 residues. The V gene's germline CDR1 is LNHDA and CDR2 SQIVND (reference sequence). V was pared by 11 bases and J by 1 base, with 6 bases of the junction left unmatched. The CDR3 is CAGGTGLSYEQYF. CDR3 nucleotide sequence: TGTGCCGGAGGGACAGGGCTATCCTACGAGCAGTACTTC.

The chain employs TRBV7-8 and TRBJ2-1, with 11 positions matching TRBD2. Germline CDR1 SGHVS, CDR2 FQNEAQ. V lost 5 bases and J lost 8; bases outside the gene matches: 17. The CDR3 has 18 residues. This CDR3 reads CASSPRLAGLQFRDEQFF. The DNA for the CDR3 is TGTGCCAGCAGCCCGCGACTAGCGGGACTCCAATTTCGGGATGAGCAGTTCTTC.

CDR3 sequence reads: CASSSTSGRGLNEQFF. The CDR3 region has the DNA TGTGCCAGCAGTTCTACTAGCGGGAGGGGTTTGAATGAGCAGTTCTTC. This sequence joins TRBV28 and TRBJ2-1; 13 bases are a match to TRBD2. This CDR3 spans 16 amino acids. The germline CDR1 and CDR2 sequences are MDHEN and SYDVKM. V shed 4 bases, J shed 7 bases, and the junction held 7 bases outside the gene matches.

The chain employs TRBV27 and TRBJ2-5; a weak D match, TRBD1 (6 bases). The V gene's germline CDR1 is MNHEY and CDR2 SMNVEV (reference sequence). This CDR3 is built from 12 residues. V lost 6 bases, J lost 7 bases, and 12 bases lay in between. CDR3 sequence: CASRGTHGTQYF. The CDR3 region has the DNA TGTGCCAGCAGGGGGACACATGGGACCCAGTACTTC.

This chain joins TRBV7-9 and TRBJ2-3; TRBD2 agrees at 8 bases. The CDR3 is made up of 14 amino acids. V lost 7 bases and J lost 3; bases outside the gene matches: 6. Germline CDR1 SEHNR, CDR2 FQNEAQ (reference sequence). Here the CDR3 DNA reads TGTGCCAGCATGTATCCTAGCGGGACAGATACGCAGTATTTT. Its translation: CASMYPSGTDTQYF.

This chain uses TRBV2 with TRBJ1-4, with TRBD1 matching 10 bases. The V gene's germline CDR1 is SNHLY and CDR2 FYNNEI. V lost 8 bases to trimming and J lost 5 bases; unmatched junction nucleotides: 5. This CDR3 region has 14 residues. In DNA form, the CDR3 reads TGTGCCAGCCAAGGGACAGGGGCGAATGAAAAACTGTTTTTT. Encoded protein: CASQGTGANEKLFF.

This clone was counted only a few times. V and J are TRBV19 and TRBJ2-1, with a tentative D call TRBD2 (5 bases). The CDR3 contains 15 residues. The ends were cut back, 4 bases at V and 8 bases at J, with 18 bases in the middle. CDR1 LNHDA and CDR2 SQIVND come from the germline V gene (reference sequence). The CDR3, as DNA: TGTGCCAGTAGTACCCACTTAGCGAGCGGCTATGAGCAGTTCTTC. Translating it yields CASSTHLASGYEQFF.

The chain employs TRBV28 and TRBJ2-7, with D unclear. The germline gives CDR1 MDHEN, CDR2 SYDVKM. With 5 bases removed from V and 2 bases from J, the gap between germline ends came to 16 bases. The CDR3 loop spans 15 amino acids. This CDR3 reads CASSPPVDRAYEQYF. The DNA for the CDR3 is TGTGCCAGCAGTCCCCCCGTGGACCGAGCCTACGAGCAGTACTTC.

The rearrangement links TRBV5-4 to TRBJ2-4, with 8 bases that match TRBD1. The V gene end was trimmed by 4 bases and the J gene end by 1 base; junction bases not matched to a gene: 4. The CDR3 consists of 15 residues. Germline CDR1 reads SGHNT; CDR2 reads YYREEE (reference sequence). The chain's CDR3 is CASSDYRGAKNIQYF. As DNA, the CDR3 is TGTGCCAGCAGCGATTACAGGGGGGCCAAAAACATTCAGTACTTC.

As for this clone: Other DNA variants within this sample encode the same CDR3. V is TRBV19 and J is TRBJ1-1; 7 bases fit TRBD1. Looked up from germline, CDR1 is LNHDA and CDR2 is SQIVND (reference sequence). V shed 3 bases, J shed 4 bases, and the junction held 2 bases outside the gene matches. CDR3 size: 13 residues. The CDR3 nucleotides are TGTGCCAGTAGTATTCAGGGGGGCACTGAAGCTTTCTTT. Translating gives CASSIQGGTEAFF.

This clone was counted between two and nine times. This chain connects TRBV27 to TRBJ2-2; a weak D match, TRBD2 (6 bases). V shed 5 bases and J shed 7 bases, with 14 bases lying between them. The CDR3 spans 14 residues. Germline loops: CDR1 MNHEY, CDR2 SMNVEV (reference sequence). CDR3 in amino acids: CASSRDSRFGELFF. In DNA, the CDR3 is TGTGCCAGCAGTCGGGACTCACGGTTCGGGGAGCTGTTTTTT.

This clone appeared a single time. The rearrangement joins TRBV27 to TRBJ2-1; TRBD1 agrees at 7 bases. Germline CDR1 reads MNHEY; CDR2 reads SMNVEV (reference sequence). After removal of 6 bases from V and 4 bases from J, the junction contained 6 bases not matched to a gene. This CDR3 is built from 14 residues. CDR3 sequence (DNA): TGTGCCAGCAGCTTGGGACAGATGTACAATGAGCAGTTCTTC. This codes for CASSLGQMYNEQFF.

A remark on this clone: Other DNA sequences from this sample encode an identical CDR3 as well. This chain joins TRBV2 and TRBJ2-7; D is unresolved. Germline loops: CDR1 SNHLY, CDR2 FYNNEI. The V end lost 4 bases, the J end lost 3 bases, and 7 bases lay between the germline ends. There are 12 residues in the CDR3. CDR3 coding DNA: TGTGCCAGCAGTGGGACGATCTACGAGCAGTACTTC. As protein: CASSGTIYEQYF.